This TCR beta chain emerged from a study of cytomegalovirus exposure and HLA in healthy donors. Germline-derived CDR1 and CDR2 are MGHDK and SYGVNS. The CDR3 runs to 14 residues. V lost 6 bases and J lost 4; bases outside the gene matches: 6. With 60 Vbeta and 13 Jbeta primers, the PCR was carried out. Some clones are missing from TCRdb's copy, which holds only in-frame ones; the method was immunoSEQ multiplex PCR. In the table there are about 210,000 clones, over 75% of which are singletons. The clonotype comes from a woman in her 50s in good health and CMV-seropositive. What was sequenced was PBMCs. The rearrangement links TRBV25-1 to TRBJ1-1; TRBD1 matches 9 bases. The CDR3 loop is CASSATGQGTEAFF. The CDR3 DNA reads as TGTGCCAGCAGCGCGACGGGACAGGGCACTGAAGCTTTCTTT.